The 8 T cell receptor beta chains below come from one sample, sequenced in a study of blood T cell repertoires in COVID-19. TCRdb's table, derived via immunoSEQ multiplex PCR, lists solely in-frame clones and lacks some. The repertoire holds roughly 200,000 clones, roughly nine tenths seen once, with about 22% in the top ten. The specimen sequenced was PBMCs or T cells enriched from blood (not recorded which). The receptors derive from a woman in her thirties or forties in a cohort exposed to, infected with or recovered from COVID-19 (not recorded which).

The rearrangement uses TRBV2 and TRBJ1-3, with D maybe TRBD1 (5 bases). CDR3 length equals 15 residues. Trimming took off 6 bases at V and 0 bases at J, with 12 bases between the two ends. CDR1 and CDR2 (germline): SNHLY, FYNNEI. This CDR3 is CASRGLHPSGNTIYF. CDR3 in DNA: TGTGCCAGCAGGGGACTTCATCCCTCTGGAAACACCATATATTTT.

Ten or more counts support this clone. The V gene is TRBV28, the J gene TRBJ2-1, with D tentatively TRBD2 (6 bases). The V gene's germline CDR1 is MDHEN and CDR2 SYDVKM. The CDR3 length is 14 residues. V lost 3 bases, J lost 2 bases, and 8 bases lay in between. CDR3 loop: CASSFRTTYNEQFF. DNA of the CDR3: TGTGCCAGCAGTTTTAGGACTACCTACAATGAGCAGTTCTTC.

Comments on this clone: One end of the junction is discordant with germline, which a read error may explain. This rearrangement joins TRBV3-1 (or the pseudogene TRBV3-2) to TRBJ1-2; possibly TRBD1 for D (5 bases). This CDR3 region has 16 residues. Germline V gives CDR1 LGHDT, CDR2 YNNKEL (reference sequence). The CDR3 loop is CASSQEWGSYNYGNTF. DNA of the CDR3: TGTGCCAGCAGCCAAGAATGGGGCAGTTATAACTATGGCAACACCTTC.

This clone came up once. V gene TRBV5-8 combines with J gene TRBJ2-3, with D perhaps matching TRBD1 (7 bases). The germline V and J ends were trimmed by 4 bases and 2 bases, with 17 bases remaining between them. CDR3 length: 16 residues. Germline V gene data show CDR1 as SGHTS and CDR2 as YDEGEE. The CDR3 sequence: CASSLEGGQHTDTQYF. The CDR3 nucleotides read TGTGCCAGCAGCCTCGAGGGGGGACAGCACACAGATACGCAGTATTTT.

The table lists this clone with a count of one. V and J are TRBV6-5 and TRBJ2-2, with TRBD2 as a possible D gene (6 bases). V lost 4 bases and J lost 5, with 14 bases in between. This CDR3 region has 15 residues. The germline V gene encodes CDR1 MNHEY and CDR2 SVGAGI. For the CDR3, the DNA is TGTGCCAGCAGTTCTGGCTGGGGGGAGACCGGGGAGCTGTTTTTT. This gives the protein CASSSGWGETGELFF.

This chain links TRBV6-2 or TRBV6-3 with TRBJ2-7; 7 bases are shared with TRBD2. The CDR3 is made up of 14 amino acids. With 6 bases clipped from V and 3 bases from J, the junction kept 8 bases outside the gene matches. Germline V gene data show CDR1 as MNHEY and CDR2 as SVGEGT. This CDR3 reads CASSRISGGYEQYF. In DNA form, the CDR3 reads TGTGCCAGCAGCCGCATATCGGGGGGCTACGAGCAGTACTTC.

J is TRBJ2-7 and V is TRBV14; 8 bases match TRBD2. V shed 0 bases and J 5 bases; nucleotides not matched to a gene: 6. The CDR3 covers 15 residues. Germline assignment: CDR1 SGHDN and CDR2 FVKESK. In DNA form, the CDR3 reads TGTGCCAGCAGCCAAGAGAGTAGCGGGACCCACGAGCAGTACTTC. This translates into CASSQESSGTHEQYF. Looking up the rest from reference TRBV14 and TRBJ2-7 gives the full variable domain: EAGVTQFPSHSVIEKGQTVTLRCDPISGHDNLYWYRRVMGKEIKFLLHFVKESKQDESGMPNNRFLAERTGGTYSTLKVQPAELEDSGVYFCASSQESSGTHEQYFGPGTRLTVT.

V and J are TRBV11-3 and TRBJ1-2; 7 bases match TRBD1. Germline V gene data show CDR1 as SGHNT and CDR2 as YENEEA. With V trimmed by 3 bases and J by 5 bases, 6 bases remained unmatched. The CDR3 covers 14 residues. This chain's CDR3 is CASSFSGQLYGYTF. CDR3 nucleotide sequence: TGTGCCAGCAGCTTCTCGGGACAGCTATATGGCTACACCTTC.